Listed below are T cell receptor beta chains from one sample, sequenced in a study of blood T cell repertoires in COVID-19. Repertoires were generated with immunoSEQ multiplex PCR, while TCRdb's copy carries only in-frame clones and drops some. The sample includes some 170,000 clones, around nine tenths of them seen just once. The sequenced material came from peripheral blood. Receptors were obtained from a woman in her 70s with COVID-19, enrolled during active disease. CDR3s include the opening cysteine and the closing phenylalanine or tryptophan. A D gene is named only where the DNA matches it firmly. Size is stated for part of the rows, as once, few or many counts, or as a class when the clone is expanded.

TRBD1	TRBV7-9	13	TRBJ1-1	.	TGTGCCAGCGGCTTGGGACAGCACACTGAAGCTTTCTTT	CASGLGQHTEAFF
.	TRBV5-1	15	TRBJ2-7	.	TGCGCCAGCAGCTCTGGACACTCGGGTCATTACGAGCAGTACTTC	CASSSGHSGHYEQYF
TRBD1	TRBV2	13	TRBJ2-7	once	TGTGCCAGCAGTGCTAACAGGGGATACGAGCAGTACTTC	CASSANRGYEQYF
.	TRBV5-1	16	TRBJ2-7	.	TGCGCCAGCAGCGGAGAACTAGCTCATTCAGCCTACGAGCAGTACTTC	CASSGELAHSAYEQYF
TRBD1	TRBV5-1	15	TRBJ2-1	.	TGCGCCAGCAGCGACCCGGGACAGGCCAACAATGAGCAGTTCTTC	CASSDPGQANNEQFF
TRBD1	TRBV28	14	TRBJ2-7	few	TGTGCCAGCCAGAGGACAGGGCTCTCCTACGAGCAGTACTTC	CASQRTGLSYEQYF
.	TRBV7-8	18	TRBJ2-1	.	TGTGCCAGCAGCGGCCCGGGACTCAGTCCTTCTTCTTGGAATGAGCAGTTCTTC	CASSGPGLSPSSWNEQFF
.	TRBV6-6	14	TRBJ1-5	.	TGTGCCAGCATGGTGGCAGGCCGCAATCAGCCCCAGCATTTT	CASMVAGRNQPQHF
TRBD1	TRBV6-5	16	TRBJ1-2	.	TGTGCCAGCAGTTACTCGGGACAGGGGGAGAACTATGGCTACACCTTC	CASSYSGQGENYGYTF
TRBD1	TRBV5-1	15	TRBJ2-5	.	TGCGCCAGCAGCTTCACAGGGGGGCCGCAAGAGACCCAGTACTTC	CASSFTGGPQETQYF
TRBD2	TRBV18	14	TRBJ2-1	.	TGTGCCAGCTCACCACTTGCGGGAGTGTATGAGCAGTTCTTC	CASSPLAGVYEQFF
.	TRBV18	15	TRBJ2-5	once	TGTGCCAGCTCACCAGCCGACAGCTGGCGAGAGACCCAGTACTTC	CASSPADSWRETQYF
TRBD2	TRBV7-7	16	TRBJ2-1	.	TGTGCTAGCAGCTTAGGGAGGGCAGATGGCTACAATGAGCAGTTCTTC	CASSLGRADGYNEQFF
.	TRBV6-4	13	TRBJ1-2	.	TGTGCCAGCAGTGACGGGCTGAACTATGGCTACACCTTC	CASSDGLNYGYTF
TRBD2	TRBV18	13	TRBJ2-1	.	TGTGCCAGCTCACTAGCGGGAGTTGGTGAGCAGTTCTTC	CASSLAGVGEQFF
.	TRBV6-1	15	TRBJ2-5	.	TGTGCCAGCAGTGAATGGTTGGGAGGTGTGGAGACCCAGTACTTC	CASSEWLGGVETQYF
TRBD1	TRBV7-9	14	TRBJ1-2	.	TGTGCCAGCAGCTTTCTAGGGGGCAACTATGGCTACACCTTC	CASSFLGGNYGYTF
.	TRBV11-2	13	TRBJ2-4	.	TGTGCCAGCCGCCACGACGTCGGGGTCATTCAGTACTTC	CASRHDVGVIQYF
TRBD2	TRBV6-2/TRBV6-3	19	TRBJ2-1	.	TGTGCCAGCAGTTACGCCCGTCAGACTAGCGGGAGGACTTACAATGAGCAGTTCTTC	CASSYARQTSGRTYNEQFF
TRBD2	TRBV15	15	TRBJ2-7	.	TGTGCCACCAGCAGAGAAGCGGGACCTACCTACGAGCAGTACTTC	CATSREAGPTYEQYF
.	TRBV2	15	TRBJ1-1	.	TGTGCCAGCACTCCGGACAGACTTTCGAACACTGAAGCTTTCTTT	CASTPDRLSNTEAFF
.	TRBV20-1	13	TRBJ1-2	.	TGCAGTGCTAGTTCTCGTGTCTCGGGAGGCTACACCTTC	CSASSRVSGGYTF
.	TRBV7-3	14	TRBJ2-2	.	TGTGCCAGCAGCTTTAACAGAAACACCGGGGAGCTGTTTTTT	CASSFNRNTGELFF
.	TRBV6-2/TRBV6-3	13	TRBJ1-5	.	TGTGCCAGCAGCGGACACAGCAATCAGCCCCAGCATTTT	CASSGHSNQPQHF
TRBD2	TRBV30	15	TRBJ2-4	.	TGTGCCTGGAGCCGAGGACTAGCGGGAGGAGACATTCAGTACTTC	CAWSRGLAGGDIQYF
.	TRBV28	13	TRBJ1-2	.	TGTGCCAGCAGTTTACTCAGCAGGCCTAGCTACACCTTC	CASSLLSRPSYTF
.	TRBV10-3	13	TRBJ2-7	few	TGTGCCATCAGTCGGTGGGCCGTATACGAGCAGTACTTC	CAISRWAVYEQYF
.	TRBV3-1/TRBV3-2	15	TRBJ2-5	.	TGTGCCAGCAGCCCACTGGGGGCAGGGGCAGGGACCCAGTACTTC	CASSPLGAGAGTQYF
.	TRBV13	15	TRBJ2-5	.	TGTGCCAGCAGCTTAGGGACAGGTATCCAAGAGACCCAGTACTTC	CASSLGTGIQETQYF
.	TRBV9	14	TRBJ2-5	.	TGTGCCAGCAGCGCAGCGAGGATTTCGGAGACCCAGTACTTC	CASSAARISETQYF
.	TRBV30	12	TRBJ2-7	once	TGTGCCTGGAGACAGGACCCCGGCGAGCAGTACTTC	CAWRQDPGEQYF
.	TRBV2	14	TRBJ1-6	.	TGTGCCAGCACCAGCGGACCCTATAATTCACCCCTCCACTTT	CASTSGPYNSPLHF
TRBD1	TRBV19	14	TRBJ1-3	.	TGTGCCAGTAACCGGGGACAGTCTGGAAACACCATATATTTT	CASNRGQSGNTIYF
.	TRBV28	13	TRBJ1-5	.	TGTGCCAGCAGTCCTCCCATTCGGCAGCCCCAGCATTTT	CASSPPIRQPQHF
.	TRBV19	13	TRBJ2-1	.	TGTGCCAGTAGTATAGGGCTTTACAATGAGCAGTTCTTC	CASSIGLYNEQFF
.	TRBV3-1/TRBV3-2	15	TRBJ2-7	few	TGTGCCAGCAGCCAAGGTCCGGGGTTAACCTACGAGCAGTACTTC	CASSQGPGLTYEQYF
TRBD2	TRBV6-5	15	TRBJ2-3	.	TGTGCCAGCAGCTTACTAGCGGGCAGCACAGATACGCAGTATTTT	CASSLLAGSTDTQYF
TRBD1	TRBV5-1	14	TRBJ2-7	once	TGCGCCAGCAAACCACGGGACAGCACCTACGAGCAGTACTTC	CASKPRDSTYEQYF
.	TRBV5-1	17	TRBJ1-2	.	TGCGCCAGCAGCTTTTGGACCGAGAATGGGGCGATCTATGGCTACACCTTC	CASSFWTENGAIYGYTF
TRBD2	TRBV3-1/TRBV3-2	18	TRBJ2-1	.	TGTGCCAGCAGCCAAGCCCGACTAGCGGGAGGGGAGGGCGATGAGCAGTTCTTC	CASSQARLAGGEGDEQFF
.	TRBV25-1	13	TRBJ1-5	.	TGTGCCAGCAGTAGCGTCCCTGGTCAGCCCCAGCATTTT	CASSSVPGQPQHF